This entry is about one T cell receptor beta chain. The data are from a study of blood T cell repertoires in COVID-19. Study as a whole: The United States, Italy and Spain were the sources of the acute and convalescent COVID-19 samples. Nucleic acid was either cDNA or gDNA, and it came from T cells, B-cell-depleted T cells, or PBMCs.

Original data processing: Scientists estimated how many nucleated cells there were by amplifying reference gene primers. Repertoires were generated with immunoSEQ multiplex PCR, while TCRdb's copy carries only in-frame clones and drops some. The DNA gave D and trimming, while V, J and clone size come from that table. This repertoire shows about 140,000 clones, approximately 80% found once; its top ten account for about 5.8%. V gave up 0 bases and J gave up 4 bases; unmatched junction bases: 8. This CDR3 spans 16 amino acids. CDR1 and CDR2 (germline): SGHNT, YYREEE (reference sequence). The V call is TRBV5-4, the J call TRBJ2-3; 7 bases map to TRBD2. The sequence was collected from a human donor in a cohort sampled during active COVID-19. The sample comprised peripheral blood. CDR3 nucleotides: TGTGCCAGCAGCTTGGCTAGGACTAGGCGGCCAGATACGCAGTATTTT. Translating gives CASSLARTRRPDTQYF.